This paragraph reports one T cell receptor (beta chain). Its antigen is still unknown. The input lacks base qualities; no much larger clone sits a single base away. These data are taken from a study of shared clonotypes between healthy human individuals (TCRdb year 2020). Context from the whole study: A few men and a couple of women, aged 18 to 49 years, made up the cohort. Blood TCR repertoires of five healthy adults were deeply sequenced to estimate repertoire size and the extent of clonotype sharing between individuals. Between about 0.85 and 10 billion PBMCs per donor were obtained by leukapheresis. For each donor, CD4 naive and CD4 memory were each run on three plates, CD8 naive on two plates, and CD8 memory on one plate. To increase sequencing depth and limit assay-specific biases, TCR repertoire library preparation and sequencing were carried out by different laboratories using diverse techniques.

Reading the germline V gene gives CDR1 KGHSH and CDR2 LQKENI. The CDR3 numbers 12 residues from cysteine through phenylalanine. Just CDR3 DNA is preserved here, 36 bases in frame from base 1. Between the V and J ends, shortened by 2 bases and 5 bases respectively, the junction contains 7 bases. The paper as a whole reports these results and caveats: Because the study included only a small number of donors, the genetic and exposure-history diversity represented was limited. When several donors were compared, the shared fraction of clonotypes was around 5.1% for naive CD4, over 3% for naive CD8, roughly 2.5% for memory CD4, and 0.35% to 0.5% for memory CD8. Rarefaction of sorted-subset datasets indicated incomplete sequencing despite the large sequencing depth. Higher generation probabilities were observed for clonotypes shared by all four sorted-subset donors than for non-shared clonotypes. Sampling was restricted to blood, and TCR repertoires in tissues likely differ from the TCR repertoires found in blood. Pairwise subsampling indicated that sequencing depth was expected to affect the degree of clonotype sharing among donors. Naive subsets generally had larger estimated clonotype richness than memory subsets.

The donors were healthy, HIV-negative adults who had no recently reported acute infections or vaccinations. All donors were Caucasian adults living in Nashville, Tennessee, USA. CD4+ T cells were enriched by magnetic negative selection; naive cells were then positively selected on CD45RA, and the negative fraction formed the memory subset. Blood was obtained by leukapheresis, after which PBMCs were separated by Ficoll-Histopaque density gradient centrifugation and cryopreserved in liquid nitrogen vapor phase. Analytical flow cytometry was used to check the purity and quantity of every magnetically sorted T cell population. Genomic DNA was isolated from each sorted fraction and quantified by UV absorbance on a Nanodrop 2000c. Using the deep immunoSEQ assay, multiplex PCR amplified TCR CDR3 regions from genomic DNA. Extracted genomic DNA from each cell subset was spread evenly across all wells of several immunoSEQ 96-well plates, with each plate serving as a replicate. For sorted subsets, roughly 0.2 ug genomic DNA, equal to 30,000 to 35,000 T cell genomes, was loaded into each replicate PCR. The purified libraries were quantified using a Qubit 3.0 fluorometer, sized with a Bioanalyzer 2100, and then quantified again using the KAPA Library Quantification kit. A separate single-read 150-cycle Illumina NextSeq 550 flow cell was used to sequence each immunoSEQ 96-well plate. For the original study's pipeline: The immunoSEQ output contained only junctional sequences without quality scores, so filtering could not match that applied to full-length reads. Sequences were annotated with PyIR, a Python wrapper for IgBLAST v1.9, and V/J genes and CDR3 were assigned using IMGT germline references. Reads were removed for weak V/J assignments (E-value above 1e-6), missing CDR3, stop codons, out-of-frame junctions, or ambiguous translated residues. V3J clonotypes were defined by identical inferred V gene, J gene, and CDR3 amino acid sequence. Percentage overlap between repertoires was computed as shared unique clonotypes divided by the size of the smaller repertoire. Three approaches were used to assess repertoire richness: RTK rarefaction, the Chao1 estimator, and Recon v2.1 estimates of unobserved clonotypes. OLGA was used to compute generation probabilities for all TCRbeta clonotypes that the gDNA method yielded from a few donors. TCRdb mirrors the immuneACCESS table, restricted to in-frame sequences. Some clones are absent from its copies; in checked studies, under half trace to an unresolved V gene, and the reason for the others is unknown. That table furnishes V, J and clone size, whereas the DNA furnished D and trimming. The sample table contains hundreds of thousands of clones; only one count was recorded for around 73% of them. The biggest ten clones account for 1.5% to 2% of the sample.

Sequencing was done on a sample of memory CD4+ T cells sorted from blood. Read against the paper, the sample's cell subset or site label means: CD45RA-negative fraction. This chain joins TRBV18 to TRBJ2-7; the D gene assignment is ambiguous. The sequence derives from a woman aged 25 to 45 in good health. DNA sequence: TGTGCCAGCTCACCAGGACCCGACGAGCAGTACTTC. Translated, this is CASSPGPDEQYF.